This entry is about one T cell receptor (beta chain). The antigen remains undetermined. The CDR3 consists of 14 residues. Germline assignment: CDR1 LNHNV and CDR2 YYDKDF (reference sequence). V was pared by 3 bases and J by 2 bases, with 1 base of the junction left unmatched. PCR was performed a second time for roughly 7 to 12 cycles using a sample-barcoded 5' primer and a J-beta primer mix. Each CDR3 protein gets one entry after TCRdb re-called the 5' RACE reads with MiXCR. The profile covers roughly 800,000 distinct CDR3 sequences, with 53% appearing a single time and about two fifths taken by the ten largest. The sample is drawn from a study of blood T cells in healthy people across ages. General study results and limits: Across samples, TCR beta diversity tracked strongly with naive T cell percentage. More naive CD4+ cells and higher diversity marked long-lived donors relative to aged donors.

This sequence was found in a man at least 80 years old in good health. J is TRBJ2-5 and V is TRBV15; TRBD1 matches at 9 bases. The specimen was blood. The CDR3 sequence: CATSSGQGQETQYF. In DNA form, the CDR3 reads TGTGCCACCAGCAGTGGACAGGGGCAAGAGACCCAGTACTTC.